This T cell receptor (beta chain) was sequenced during a study of molecular identifiers for immune sequencing clone quantification. Study-wide results and limits: Among effectors, clones above 20 RNA copies held over 98% of molecules; among naive cells, under 1%.

Naive CD8 sequencing libraries were generated from roughly 18,000 to 920,000 sorted cells, with 10%, 30% or 50% RNA as input. From germline, CDR1 is SNHLY and CDR2 FYNNEI. This CDR3 has 18 amino acids. Unmatched junction bases numbered 9, after V lost 0 bases and J lost 1 base. TCRdb re-called the PCR reads with MiXCR, one entry per CDR3 protein. Here the sample spans approximately 680,000 distinct CDR3 sequences, around 25% being singletons. This clonotype has a count of ten or more. The antigen is undetermined. This TCR came from a human donor in good health. Some libraries in this study had Jurkat cell RNA spiked in. The chain is built from TRBV2 and TRBJ2-3; 8 nucleotides line up with TRBD2. The sequenced material came from naive CD8+ T cells from blood, with Jurkat cell RNA spiked in. Subset described: FACS-sorted CD8+CD4-CCR7+CD45RA+ naive T cells. The CDR3 nucleotides are TGTGCCAGCAGTGAAGCGCTTAGCGGGGTTGTCGGCACAGATACGCAGTATTTT. The encoded protein is CASSEALSGVVGTDTQYF.